This T cell receptor (beta chain) is drawn from a study of T cell responses to AZD1222 COVID-19 vaccine. Overall study: The study pooled second doses at about 4 or about 12 weeks.

Regarding the study as a whole: Spike-wide coverage was observed for vaccine-associated CD4 TCRs, with dominant responses at 160-218 and 743-854. The reported proportion of spike-specific TCRs targeting unmutated variant regions was nearly half. Repertoires were obtained only post-peak T cell response.

From germline, CDR1 is GTSNPN and CDR2 SVGIG (reference sequence). V lost 4 bases to trimming and J lost 7 bases, with 20 bases between them. This CDR3 contains 14 residues. The data were produced by immunoSEQ multiplex PCR, yet TCRdb's version contains in-frame clones alone and is incomplete. Of approximately 67,000 clones in the sample, around four fifths were seen once. This clone has more than one count but fewer than ten. Its matching antigen is unknown. The chain is built from TRBV30 and TRBJ2-7; D call uncertain. This receptor was taken from an adult in good health. This specimen was peripheral blood, taken on day 0 of AZD1222 vaccination. The CDR3 DNA follows: TGTGCCTGGAACCGAGGTCTATCCCTACGAGAGCAGTACTTC. This encodes CAWNRGLSLREQYF.